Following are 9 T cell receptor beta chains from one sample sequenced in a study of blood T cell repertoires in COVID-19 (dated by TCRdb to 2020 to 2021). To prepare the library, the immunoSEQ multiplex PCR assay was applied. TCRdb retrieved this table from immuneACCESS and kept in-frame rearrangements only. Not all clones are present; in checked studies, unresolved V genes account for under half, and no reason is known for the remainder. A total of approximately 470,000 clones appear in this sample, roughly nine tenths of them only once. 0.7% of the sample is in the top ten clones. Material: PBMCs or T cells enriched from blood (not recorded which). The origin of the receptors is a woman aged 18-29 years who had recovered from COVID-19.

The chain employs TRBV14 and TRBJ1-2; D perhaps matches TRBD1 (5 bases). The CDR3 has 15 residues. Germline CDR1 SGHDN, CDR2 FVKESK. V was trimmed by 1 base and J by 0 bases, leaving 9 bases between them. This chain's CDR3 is CASSQGGVSNYGYTF. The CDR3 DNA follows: TGTGCCAGCAGCCAAGGGGGGGTCTCTAACTATGGCTACACCTTC. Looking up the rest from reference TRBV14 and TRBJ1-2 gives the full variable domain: EAGVTQFPSHSVIEKGQTVTLRCDPISGHDNLYWYRRVMGKEIKFLLHFVKESKQDESGMPNNRFLAERTGGTYSTLKVQPAELEDSGVYFCASSQGGVSNYGYTFGSGTRLTVV.

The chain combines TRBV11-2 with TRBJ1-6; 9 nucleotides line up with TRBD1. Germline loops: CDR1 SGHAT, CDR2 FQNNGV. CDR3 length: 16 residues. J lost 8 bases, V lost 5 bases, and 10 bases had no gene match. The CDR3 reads CASSAGQGIYHSPLHF. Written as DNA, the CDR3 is TGTGCCAGCAGCGCAGGACAGGGGATCTACCATTCACCCCTCCACTTT.

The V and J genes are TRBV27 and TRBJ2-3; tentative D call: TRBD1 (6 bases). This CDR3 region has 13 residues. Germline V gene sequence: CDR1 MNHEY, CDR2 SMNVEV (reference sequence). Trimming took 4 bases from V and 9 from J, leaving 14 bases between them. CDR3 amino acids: CASSSGTSRTQYF. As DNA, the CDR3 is TGTGCCAGCAGTTCCGGGACATCAAGAACGCAGTATTTT.

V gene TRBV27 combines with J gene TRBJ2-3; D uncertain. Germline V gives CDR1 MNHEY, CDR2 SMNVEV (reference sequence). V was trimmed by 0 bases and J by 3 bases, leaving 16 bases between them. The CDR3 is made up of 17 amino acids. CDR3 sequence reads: CASSLSASLVRTDTQYF. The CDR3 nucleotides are TGTGCCAGCAGTTTATCGGCGTCCCTAGTGAGGACAGATACGCAGTATTTT.

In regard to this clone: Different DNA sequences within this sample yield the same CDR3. The CDR3 DNA is TGTGCCAGCAGCTTAGGAGGAGGCTACGAGCAGTACTTC. It is translated as CASSLGGGYEQYF. The chain is built from TRBV5-6 and TRBJ2-7; maybe TRBD2 (5 bases). This CDR3 is built from 13 residues. Germline V gene data show CDR1 as SGHDT and CDR2 as YYEEEE. V dropped 2 bases and J dropped 3 bases, with 9 bases sitting between them. Looking up the rest from reference TRBV5-6 and TRBJ2-7 gives the full variable domain: DAGVTQSPTHLIKTRGQQVTLRCSPKSGHDTVSWYQQALGQGPQFIFQYYEEEERQRGNFPDRFSGHQFPNYSSELNVNALLLGDSALYLCASSLGGGYEQYFGPGTRLTVT.

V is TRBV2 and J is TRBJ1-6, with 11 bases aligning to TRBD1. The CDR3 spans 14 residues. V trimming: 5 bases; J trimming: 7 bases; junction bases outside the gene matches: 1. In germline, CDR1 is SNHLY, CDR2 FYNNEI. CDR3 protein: CASSWDRGNSPLHF. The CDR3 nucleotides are TGTGCCAGCAGTTGGGACAGGGGGAATTCACCCCTCCACTTT.

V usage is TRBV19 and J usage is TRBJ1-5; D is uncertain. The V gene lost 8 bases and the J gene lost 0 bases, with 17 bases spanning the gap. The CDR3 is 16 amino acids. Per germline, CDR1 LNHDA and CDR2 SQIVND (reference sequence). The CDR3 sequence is CASRPLRGYSNQPQHF. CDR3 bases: TGTGCCAGTCGACCTCTCCGGGGTTATAGCAATCAGCCCCAGCATTTT. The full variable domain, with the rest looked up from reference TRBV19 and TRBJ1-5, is DGGITQSPKYLFRKEGQNVTLSCEQNLNHDAMYWYRQDPGQGLRLIYYSQIVNDFQKGDIAEGYSVSREKKESFPLTVTSAQKNPTAFYLCASRPLRGYSNQPQHFGDGTRLSIL.

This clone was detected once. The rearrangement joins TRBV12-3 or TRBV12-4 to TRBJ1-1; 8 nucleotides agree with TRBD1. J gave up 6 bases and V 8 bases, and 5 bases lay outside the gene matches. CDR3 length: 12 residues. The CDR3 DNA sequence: TGTGCCAGCTTGGGCAGGGGGCCTGAAGCTTTCTTT. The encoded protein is CASLGRGPEAFF.

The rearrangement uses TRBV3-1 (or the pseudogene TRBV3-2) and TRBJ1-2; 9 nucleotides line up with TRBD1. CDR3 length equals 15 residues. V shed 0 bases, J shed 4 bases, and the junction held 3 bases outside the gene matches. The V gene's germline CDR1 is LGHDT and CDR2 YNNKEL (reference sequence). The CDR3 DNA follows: TGTGCCAGCAGCCAAGATGGGGGACAGGGCTATGGCTACACCTTC. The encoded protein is CASSQDGGQGYGYTF.